This TCR beta chain was identified during a study of CD8 T cells in ankylosing spondylitis. The trim removed 1 base at V and 5 bases at J, leaving 5 bases unmatched. This CDR3 has 14 amino acids. Germline V gives CDR1 SGHDT, CDR2 YYEEEE. This clonotype was seen repeatedly, ten times or more. The antigen is not known. Study-level points and caveats: A TCR beta motif of eight highly homologous variants appeared characteristic of ankylosing spondylitis blood. Enrichment of disease-linked clones was reportedly significant in matched ankylosing spondylitis synovial fluid.

Quantitative 5'-RACE with molecular barcodes generated TCR beta libraries. In TCRdb, the 5' RACE reads were re-called with MiXCR into one record per CDR3 protein. The sample consists of roughly 230,000 distinct CDR3 sequences, approximately 7.6% of them appearing once. The chain uses TRBV5-6 and TRBJ2-7, with TRBD1 matching over 8 bases. The TCR sequence derives from a female donor with ankylosing spondylitis or in good health (not recorded which). Sequenced input: blood, either unsorted or a sorted T cell fraction (not recorded which). This CDR3 is CASSLRDRPHEQYF. For the CDR3, the DNA is TGTGCCAGCAGCTTGAGGGACAGGCCCCACGAGCAGTACTTC.